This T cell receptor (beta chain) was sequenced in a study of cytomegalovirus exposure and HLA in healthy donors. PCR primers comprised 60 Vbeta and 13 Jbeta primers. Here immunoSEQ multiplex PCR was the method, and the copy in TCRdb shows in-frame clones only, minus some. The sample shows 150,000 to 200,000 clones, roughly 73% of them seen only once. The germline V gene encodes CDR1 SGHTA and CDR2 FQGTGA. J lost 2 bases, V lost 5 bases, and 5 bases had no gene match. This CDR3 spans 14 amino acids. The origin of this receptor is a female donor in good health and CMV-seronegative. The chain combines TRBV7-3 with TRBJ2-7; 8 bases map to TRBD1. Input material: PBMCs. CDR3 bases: TGTGCCAGCAGCCGACAGGGGAGAACCTACGAGCAGTACTTC. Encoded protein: CASSRQGRTYEQYF.